The entry below describes one T cell receptor (beta chain). Its antigen is as yet unknown. This entry belongs to a study of beta chain features in type 1 diabetes. Study observations and caveats: TCRB CDR3s were moderately but significantly shorter in Type 1 diabetes patients in all four CD4+ subsets. Cells expressing TCR highly could be over-represented by cDNA sequencing.

The CDR3 is 12 residues long. Trimming took 6 bases from V and 4 from J, leaving 8 bases between them. Germline V CDR1 and CDR2: SEHNR, FQNEAQ (reference sequence). Every bit of the isolated RNA underwent reverse transcription, so sequencing read expressed TCRB transcripts. Profiled with immunoSEQ multiplex PCR; TCRdb holds only in-frame clones, not every one. The data contain 160,000 or so clones, 63% of them seen just once; the ten biggest clones take up about 0.081%. The chain is built from TRBV7-9 and TRBJ2-3, with D perhaps matching TRBD2 (6 bases). Sequenced: naive CD4+ T cells from blood. This receptor was identified in a man aged 25 to 40 with type 1 diabetes. This chain's CDR3 is CASREGADTQYF. The CDR3, as DNA: TGTGCCAGCAGGGAGGGCGCAGATACGCAGTATTTT.